Listed below are T cell receptor beta chains from one sample, sequenced in a study of T cells after posttransplantation cyclophosphamide. The method was immunoSEQ multiplex PCR; TCRdb's version includes in-frame clones alone and lacks a portion of them. The repertoire holds thousands of clones, with roughly 80% as singletons. Sequenced here: CD4+ T cells sorted from blood, sampled about 1,000 days after allogeneic stem cell transplant with posttransplant cyclophosphamide. These receptors originate from a female patient aged 40-49 years who received an allogeneic stem cell transplant from a related donor, was CMV-positive, and had no GVHD. The T cells may come from the graft donor. Each CDR3 is given with its conserved first and last residue. D genes are given only for firm matches. The size of a clone is reported for some rows only, either as once, few or many, or as a class for expanded clones.

TRBJ2-3	NA	TRBV19	TRBD2	TGTGCCAGTAGTATAGGAGGACTAGCGGGGGGCACAGATACGCAGTATTTT	CASSIGGLAGGTDTQYF
TRBJ2-1	once	TRBV5-6	TRBD1	TGTGCCAGCAGCTCTCTGACAGGGGCCTACAATGAGCAGTTCTTC	CASSSLTGAYNEQFF
TRBJ2-7	NA	TRBV6-1	NA	TGTGCCAGCAATCCAGGGGTCGGCTACGAGCAGTACTTC	CASNPGVGYEQYF
TRBJ1-2	few	TRBV4-2	TRBD1	TGTGCCAGCAGCCCGACAGGGGGGGGGAACTATGGCTACACCTTC	CASSPTGGGNYGYTF
TRBJ1-6	NA	TRBV9	TRBD1	TGTGCCAGCAGCGTAGGGGGACAGTATAATTCACCCCTCCACTTT	CASSVGGQYNSPLHF
TRBJ1-4	NA	TRBV28	TRBD1	TGTGCCAGCAGTCCCCTGACAGGGAAACTGTTTTTT	CASSPLTGKLFF
TRBJ1-6	NA	TRBV9	TRBD1	TGTGCCAGCAGCGTAAGGACAGGGGTTGGTTCACCCCTCCACTTT	CASSVRTGVGSPLHF
TRBJ1-3	NA	TRBV6-6	NA	TGTGCCAGCAGTTCCGCGGTGGCTGGAAACACCATATATTTT	CASSSAVAGNTIYF
TRBJ2-1	NA	TRBV5-4	NA	TGTGCCAGCAGTCCCACCCTAGACTCCCACAATGAGCAGTTCTTC	CASSPTLDSHNEQFF
TRBJ2-3	once	TRBV7-9	TRBD2	TGTGCCAGCAGCTTAAAAGGGAGGGTACGAGATACGCAGTATTTT	CASSLKGRVRDTQYF
TRBJ2-1	few	TRBV5-5	NA	TGTGCCAGCAGCTTGTGGTTAGCAAGCGATGAGCAGTTCTTC	CASSLWLASDEQFF
TRBJ2-5	NA	TRBV18	NA	TGTGCCAGCTCACCCACAGTTCAGGGGACGGAGACCCAGTACTTC	CASSPTVQGTETQYF
TRBJ1-2	NA	TRBV2	NA	TGTGCCAGCAGTGCGGGGAGAGTCGAGGGCTACACCTTC	CASSAGRVEGYTF
TRBJ2-1	NA	TRBV4-1	TRBD1	TGCGCCAGCAGCCATGGGCGCAGACAGGGTTGGAAGGCGCAGTTCTTC	CASSHGRRQGWKAQFF
TRBJ1-2	NA	TRBV4-2	NA	TGTGCCAGCAGCCAAGATCAGGGGTCACGGGGCTACACCTTC	CASSQDQGSRGYTF
TRBJ1-6	NA	TRBV27	NA	TGTGCCAGCAGTTTTAGAAATAATTCACCCCTCCACTTT	CASSFRNNSPLHF
TRBJ2-6	medium-sized	TRBV11-2	NA	TGTGCCAGCAGCTCAGGGGTAGGGGCCGGAGTGTCTGGGGCCAACGTCCTGACTTTC	CASSSGVGAGVSGANVLTF
TRBJ1-6	NA	TRBV19	TRBD1	TGTGCCAGTAGTATAAGGGACAGTTATAATTCACCCCTCCACTTT	CASSIRDSYNSPLHF
TRBJ1-1	once	TRBV9	NA	TGTGCCAGCAGCGTAGTGGGGAGCGCTGAAGCTTTCTTT	CASSVVGSAEAFF
TRBJ2-5	once	TRBV7-3	TRBD2	TGTGCCAGCAGCTTAAGGAGCGGGGGGGCCGAAGAGACCCAGTACTTC	CASSLRSGGAEETQYF
TRBJ1-3	NA	TRBV11-2	NA	TGTGCCAGCAGCTTAGCCAGCGTCGGAAACACCATATATTTT	CASSLASVGNTIYF
TRBJ1-5	NA	TRBV28	NA	TGTGCCAGCAGCCTAGGGGCTAGGAGCAATCAGCCCCAGCATTTT	CASSLGARSNQPQHF
TRBJ2-7	few	TRBV6-5	NA	TGTGCCAGCAACCAGGGGAAGGGGTACTCCTACGAGCAGTACTTC	CASNQGKGYSYEQYF
TRBJ1-1	few	TRBV5-8	TRBD1	TGTGCCAGCAGCTTGGGGGACAGGAACACTGAAGCTTTCTTT	CASSLGDRNTEAFF
TRBJ1-5	NA	TRBV6-6	NA	TGTGCCAGCAGTTACTCGGACTTCCAATGGGGTCAGCCCCAGCATTTT	CASSYSDFQWGQPQHF
TRBJ2-1	NA	TRBV7-9	TRBD2	TGTGCCAGCAGATCCAGCGGGGGGGATTACAATGAGCAGTTCTTC	CASRSSGGDYNEQFF
TRBJ2-7	NA	TRBV5-1	NA	TGCGCCAGCAGCTTGGGGGTGCGTAACGGGAACGACTACGAGCAGTACTTC	CASSLGVRNGNDYEQYF
TRBJ1-4	NA	TRBV18	NA	TGTGCCAGCTCACCTAAAACTAATGAAAAACTGTTTTTT	CASSPKTNEKLFF
TRBJ2-1	NA	TRBV7-8	NA	TGTGCCAGCAGCTTAGTTCCAGGGGTCTACAATGAGCAGTTCTTC	CASSLVPGVYNEQFF
TRBJ2-3	NA	TRBV5-1	TRBD2	TGCGCCAGCAGCTTCGGGGGGGCGGGTTTAGCAGATACGCAGTATTTT	CASSFGGAGLADTQYF
TRBJ1-6	NA	TRBV6-1	NA	TGTGCCAGCACCTCAGGGGAGTCAAATTCCCCCCTCCACTTT	CASTSGESNSPLHF
TRBJ2-3	NA	TRBV10-3	TRBD2	TGTGCCATCAGTGAGTTTTCGGGGGGGGCTAGCACAGATACGCAGTATTTT	CAISEFSGGASTDTQYF
TRBJ2-4	NA	TRBV6-6	TRBD2	TGTGCCAGCAGTTACGGTGACAAGCGGGGTAAAAACATTCAGTACTTC	CASSYGDKRGKNIQYF
TRBJ1-5	few	TRBV28	TRBD1	TGTGCCAGCAGTTCAGGGGCACAGGGGGCCTCAGGTCAGCCCCAGCATTTT	CASSSGAQGASGQPQHF
TRBJ1-1	NA	TRBV9	NA	TGTGCCAGCAGCGTAGGATCCGGGAGGATGACTGAAGCTTTCTTT	CASSVGSGRMTEAFF
TRBJ2-7	NA	TRBV6-5	NA	TGTGCCAGCACCCGGGACATTTCCTACGAGCAGTACTTC	CASTRDISYEQYF
TRBJ2-7	NA	TRBV5-1	NA	TGCGCCAGCAGCTTGGTACGGGGGGCGTACGAGCAGTACTTC	CASSLVRGAYEQYF
TRBJ2-5	NA	TRBV7-2	TRBD2	TGTGCCAGCAGCCCGGGACTAGCGGGGGGGCCAGAGACCCAGTACTTC	CASSPGLAGGPETQYF
TRBJ1-3	few	TRBV6-5	TRBD1	TGTGCCAGCATTCCCGGGACAGGGACTGGAAACACCATATATTTT	CASIPGTGTGNTIYF
TRBJ1-5	NA	TRBV11-2	TRBD1	TGTGCCAGCACCGCCGGGACAGGCAGTAATCAGCCCCAGCATTTT	CASTAGTGSNQPQHF
TRBJ2-3	NA	TRBV6-1	NA	TGTGCCAGCAGCCGAACCACAGCTAGCACAGATACGCAGTATTTT	CASSRTTASTDTQYF
TRBJ1-5	NA	TRBV15	NA	TGTGCCACCAGCAGAGGCCAGGATTATCAGCCCCAGCATTTT	CATSRGQDYQPQHF
TRBJ2-3	NA	TRBV9	TRBD2	TGTGCCAGCAGCGTAGGACTAGCGGGGGGTACAGATACGCAGTATTTT	CASSVGLAGGTDTQYF
TRBJ2-3	NA	TRBV7-8	NA	TGTGCCAGCAGCTTAGGTGGGGCAGGGTGGGATACGCAGTATTTT	CASSLGGAGWDTQYF
TRBJ2-5	NA	TRBV5-1	TRBD1	TGCGCCAGCAGCTCCGGACAGGGAGGAGAGACCCAGTACTTC	CASSSGQGGETQYF
TRBJ2-5	NA	TRBV11-3	NA	TGTGCCAGCAGCTTGGACATAGGAGAGACCCAGTACTTC	CASSLDIGETQYF
TRBJ1-6	once	TRBV27	NA	TGTGCCAGCAGTTCCTATAATTCCCCCCTCCACTTT	CASSSYNSPLHF
TRBJ1-3	NA	TRBV7-9	NA	TGTGCCAGCAGCTTACCCTCTCAACCAGGTTCCGGAAACACCATATATTTT	CASSLPSQPGSGNTIYF